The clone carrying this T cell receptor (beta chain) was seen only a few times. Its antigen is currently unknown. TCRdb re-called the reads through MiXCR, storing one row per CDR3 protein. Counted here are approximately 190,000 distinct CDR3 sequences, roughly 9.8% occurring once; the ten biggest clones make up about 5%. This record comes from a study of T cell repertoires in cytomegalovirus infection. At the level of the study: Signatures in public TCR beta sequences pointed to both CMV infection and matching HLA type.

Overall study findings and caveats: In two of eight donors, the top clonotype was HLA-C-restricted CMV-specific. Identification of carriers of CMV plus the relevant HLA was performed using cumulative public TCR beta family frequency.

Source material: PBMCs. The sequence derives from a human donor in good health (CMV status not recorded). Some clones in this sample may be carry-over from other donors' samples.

The CDR3 here is CAISPAHQSAGANVLTF. The CDR3 DNA follows: TGTGCCATCAGCCCCGCCCACCAGTCAGCTGGGGCCAACGTCCTGACTTTC. The J gene is TRBJ2-6, the V gene TRBV10-3; D ambiguous. With 6 bases removed from V and 2 bases from J, the gap between germline ends came to 17 bases. Germline lookup yields CDR1 ENHRY and CDR2 SYGVKD. This CDR3 spans 17 amino acids.